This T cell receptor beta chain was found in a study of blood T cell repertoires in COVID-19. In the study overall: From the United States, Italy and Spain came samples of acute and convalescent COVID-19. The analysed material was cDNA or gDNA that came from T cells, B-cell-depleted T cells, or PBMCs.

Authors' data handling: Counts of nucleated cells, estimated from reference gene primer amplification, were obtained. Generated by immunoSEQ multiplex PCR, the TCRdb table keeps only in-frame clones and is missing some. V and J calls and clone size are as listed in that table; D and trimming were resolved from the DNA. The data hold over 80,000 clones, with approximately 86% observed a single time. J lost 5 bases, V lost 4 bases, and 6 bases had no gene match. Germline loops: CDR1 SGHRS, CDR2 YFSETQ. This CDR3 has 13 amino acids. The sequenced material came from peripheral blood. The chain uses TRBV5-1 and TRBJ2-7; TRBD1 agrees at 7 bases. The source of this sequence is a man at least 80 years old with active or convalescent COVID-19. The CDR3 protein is CASSAPDRDEQYF. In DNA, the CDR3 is TGCGCCAGCAGCGCCCCAGACAGGGACGAGCAGTACTTC.